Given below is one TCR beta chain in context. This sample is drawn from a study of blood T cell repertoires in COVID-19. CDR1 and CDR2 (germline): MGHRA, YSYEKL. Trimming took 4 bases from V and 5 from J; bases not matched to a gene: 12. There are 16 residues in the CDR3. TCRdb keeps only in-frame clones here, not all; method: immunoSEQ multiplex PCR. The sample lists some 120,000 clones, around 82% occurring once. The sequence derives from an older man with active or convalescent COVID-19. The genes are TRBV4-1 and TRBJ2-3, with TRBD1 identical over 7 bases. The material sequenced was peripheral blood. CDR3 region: CASSPFGAGGQDTQYF. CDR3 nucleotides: TGCGCCAGCAGCCCTTTTGGCGCAGGGGGACAAGATACGCAGTATTTT.